This is a list of T cell receptor beta chains from one sample in a study of cytomegalovirus exposure and HLA in healthy donors. TCRdb keeps only in-frame clones here, not all; method: immunoSEQ multiplex PCR. The table lists more than 140,000 clones, about 64% of them singletons. Sequences were obtained from PBMCs. Every receptor here comes from a woman in her twenties or thirties in good health and CMV-seropositive. Both conserved end residues are part of each CDR3.

>TRBV18|TRBJ2-7
CASSPPRGQSDYEQYF
>TRBV10-3|TRBJ2-2
CAIKGQVDTGELFF
>TRBV10-1|TRBJ1-4
CASSELTGKGLKLFF
>TRBV4-2|TRBJ2-7
CASSQEALASGGTYEQYF
>TRBV6-6|TRBJ2-7
CASTSPGTGGYEQYF
>TRBV2|TRBJ2-4
CASNLKQGNIQYF
>TRBV27|TRBJ2-6
CASRPGQGLSGANVLTF
>TRBV14|TRBJ2-1
CASSQEAGQVTNEQFF
>TRBV5-8|TRBJ1-1
CASSWDRGIEGAFF
>TRBV10-3|TRBJ2-6
CAISPRSYGANVLTF
>TRBV5-6|TRBJ2-7
CASSLGWGRGGLYEQYF
>TRBV10-3|TRBJ1-3
CAISGQSISGNTIYF
>TRBV13|TRBJ2-3
CASSPPWLGLATDTQYF
>TRBV13|TRBJ2-7
CASSFGTGNHEQYF
>TRBV27|TRBJ1-4
CASSRTGDSVDEKLFF
>TRBV5-1|TRBJ1-1
CASSAAVGTGVSEAFF
>TRBV28|TRBJ2-7
CASSLYRDRATYEQYF
>TRBV5-6|TRBJ1-4
CASSSGQLIEKLFF
>TRBV19|TRBJ2-2
CASSMRGSTGELFF
>TRBV25-1|TRBJ2-2
CASSENRGGLSGELFF
>TRBV28|TRBJ2-7
CATTHLTGSSYEQYF
>TRBV7-2|TRBJ1-2
CASSGGLQTQKCTF
>TRBV7-9|TRBJ1-1
CASSFSGTEAFF
>TRBV19|TRBJ1-4
CASSMGSNLEKLFF
>TRBV27|TRBJ2-7
CASSYGQGYEQYF
>TRBV6-5|TRBJ2-1
CASSPLDPLNEQFF